A single sample is the source of the 13 T cell receptor beta chains below, sequenced in a study of CD8 T cells in ankylosing spondylitis. These receptors lack a known antigen. Findings and limits, study-wide: Seemingly characteristic of ankylosing spondylitis blood was a TCR beta motif consisting of eight highly homologous variants.

One entry per CDR3 protein results from TCRdb running MiXCR on the 5' RACE reads. The top ten clones hold approximately 6.3% of a sample with a few hundred thousand distinct CDR3 sequences, roughly 13% of them seen once. The sample taken for sequencing was blood, either unsorted or a sorted T cell fraction (not recorded which). The receptors were sampled from a male donor with ankylosing spondylitis.

The sample holds a few counts of this clonotype. This rearrangement joins TRBV27 to TRBJ1-6; maybe TRBD1 (5 bases). V shed 3 bases and J shed 0 bases, with 15 bases lying between them. This CDR3 contains 18 residues. Germline-derived CDR1 and CDR2 are MNHEY and SMNVEV (reference sequence). The CDR3: CASSLETGESSYNSPLHF. Written as DNA, the CDR3 is TGTGCCAGCAGTTTGGAAACGGGGGAAAGCTCCTATAATTCACCCCTCCACTTT.

The J gene is TRBJ2-2, the V gene TRBV24-1, with 13 bases lining up with TRBD2. CDR1 KGHDR and CDR2 SFDVKD come from the germline V gene. Losses at the gene ends were 4 bases for V and 5 bases for J; bases not matched to a gene: 6. CDR3 length: 17 amino acids. DNA of the CDR3: TGTGCCACCAGTGAACGGACTAGCGGGAGAGGGACCGGGGAGCTGTTTTTT. It codes for CATSERTSGRGTGELFF.

The chain employs TRBV27 and TRBJ2-1; D may be TRBD1 (6 bases). The CDR3 has 12 amino acids. Germline lookup yields CDR1 MNHEY and CDR2 SMNVEV (reference sequence). V lost 5 bases to trimming and J lost 10 bases, with 12 bases between them. In DNA, the CDR3 is TGTGCCAGCAGTGCCGCCGGGACAGAGCAGTTCTTC. Protein sequence: CASSAAGTEQFF.

The table lists this clonotype with many counts. The CDR3 loop reads CATMAGSVGNEQFF. Written as DNA, the CDR3 is TGTGCCACCATGGCCGGGAGTGTGGGCAATGAGCAGTTCTTC. The chain carries TRBV24-1 and TRBJ2-1, with D possibly matching TRBD2 (6 bases). The germline V and J ends were trimmed by 8 bases and 6 bases, with 16 bases remaining between them. Per germline, CDR1 KGHDR and CDR2 SFDVKD. The CDR3 has 14 residues.

This clonotype occurred a few times. The chain carries TRBV5-4 and TRBJ2-1; possibly TRBD1 or TRBD2 for D (5 bases each). Between the trimmed V and J ends, which lost 2 bases and 2 bases, there was a span of 8 bases. The CDR3 totals 14 residues. Germline CDR1 and CDR2: SGHNT and YYREEE (reference sequence). Here the CDR3 DNA reads TGTGCCAGCAGCTTCGGGACGGCCTACAATGAGCAGTTCTTC. Amino acid sequence: CASSFGTAYNEQFF.

The chain is built from TRBV30 and TRBJ2-3; 8 bases agree with TRBD1. After removal of 2 bases from V and 5 bases from J, the junction contained 12 bases not matched to a gene. Germline values: CDR1 GTSNPN, CDR2 SVGIG (reference sequence). This CDR3 comprises 16 residues. CDR3 coding DNA: TGTGCCTGGAGTAACCCGGGACAGGAGGTGGAAGATACGCAGTATTTT. Amino acids: CAWSNPGQEVEDTQYF.

This sequence joins TRBV7-8 and TRBJ2-1; D is undetermined. Germline CDR1 reads SGHVS; CDR2 reads FQNEAQ. V was trimmed by 4 bases and J by 5 bases, leaving 9 bases between them. The CDR3 consists of 13 residues. For the CDR3, the DNA is TGTGCCAGCAGCTCCCCTACTAACAATGAGCAGTTCTTC. It translates to CASSSPTNNEQFF.

This clonotype has ten or more counts. The chain uses TRBV5-1 and TRBJ2-2; TRBD2 matches at 7 bases. V lost 0 bases and J lost 1; bases outside the gene matches: 0. Germline V gene data show CDR1 as SGHRS and CDR2 as YFSETQ. This CDR3 has 15 amino acids. In nucleotides, the CDR3 is TGCGCCAGCAGCTTGGCGGGAGGGAACACCGGGGAGCTGTTTTTT. It is translated as CASSLAGGNTGELFF.

This chain uses TRBV9 with TRBJ2-7; 7 bases are a match to TRBD1. Germline CDR1 and CDR2: SGDLS and YYNGEE. V was clipped by 3 bases and J by 6 bases; unmatched bases: 6. The CDR3 is 13 amino acids. CDR3 bases: TGTGCCAGCAGCGCACTGACAGGGTCCGAGCAGTACGTC. Protein: CASSALTGSEQYV.

This clonotype was counted only a few times. This chain joins TRBV5-1 and TRBJ2-7; a weak D match, TRBD1 (6 bases). Between the trimmed V and J ends, which lost 4 bases and 0 bases, there was a span of 11 bases. This CDR3 has 14 residues. Germline assignment: CDR1 SGHRS and CDR2 YFSETQ. CDR3 nucleotides: TGCGCCAGCAGCCCGAGACAGGCCTCCTACGAGCAGTACTTC. Residues: CASSPRQASYEQYF.

For the CDR3, the DNA is TGTGCCAGCAGCTCCGATTGGTATAGCAATCAGCCCCAGCATTTT. It codes for CASSSDWYSNQPQHF. The chain combines TRBV5-5 with TRBJ1-5; the D is unclear. The germline V gene has CDR1 SGHKS and CDR2 YYEKEE (reference sequence). The CDR3 runs to 15 residues. V lost 3 bases and J 0 bases, leaving 10 bases between the germline ends.

A few counts support this clonotype. The CDR3 here is CASSLAVGQGGEKLFF. The CDR3 DNA reads TGTGCCAGCAGCCTAGCGGTCGGACAGGGTGGGGAAAAACTGTTTTTT. This chain connects TRBV28 to TRBJ1-4; TRBD1 aligns across 8 bases. The germline gives CDR1 MDHEN, CDR2 SYDVKM. CDR3 size: 16 residues. J lost 8 bases, V lost 6 bases, and 14 bases had no gene match.

This clonotype was counted ten times or more. V is TRBV27 and J is TRBJ2-1, with D unclear. The length of the CDR3 is 15 residues. V lost 5 bases to trimming and J lost 0 bases, with 11 bases between them. The V gene's germline CDR1 is MNHEY and CDR2 SMNVEV (reference sequence). CDR3 amino acids: CASSPWTGSYNEQFF. The CDR3 DNA follows: TGTGCCAGCAGTCCGTGGACCGGCTCCTACAATGAGCAGTTCTTC.